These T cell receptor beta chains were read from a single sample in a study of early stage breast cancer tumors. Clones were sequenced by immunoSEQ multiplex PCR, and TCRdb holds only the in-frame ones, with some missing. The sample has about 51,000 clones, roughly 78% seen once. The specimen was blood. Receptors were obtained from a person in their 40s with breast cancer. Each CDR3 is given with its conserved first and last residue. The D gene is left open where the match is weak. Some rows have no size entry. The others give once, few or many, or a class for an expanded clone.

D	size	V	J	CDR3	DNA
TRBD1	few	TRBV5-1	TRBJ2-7	CASSPGTGNSEQYF	TGCGCCAGCAGCCCCGGGACAGGGAACTCCGAGCAGTACTTC
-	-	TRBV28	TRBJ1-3	CASSHGGPGNTIYF	TGTGCCAGCAGTCACGGGGGCCCTGGAAACACCATATATTTT
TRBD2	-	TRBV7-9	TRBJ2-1	CASSPRVAGSTYNEQFF	TGTGCCAGCAGCCCCAGGGTAGCGGGATCGACCTACAATGAGCAGTTCTTC
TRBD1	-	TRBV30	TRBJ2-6	CAWSYRGSGANVLTF	TGTGCCTGGAGTTACAGGGGGTCTGGGGCCAACGTCCTGACTTTC
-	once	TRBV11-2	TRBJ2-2	CASSLLKRNTGELFF	TGTGCCAGCAGCTTATTGAAGAGGAACACCGGGGAGCTGTTTTTT
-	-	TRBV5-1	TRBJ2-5	CASSLAWTADKQYF	TGCGCCAGCAGCTTGGCTTGGACTGCCGACAAGCAGTACTTC
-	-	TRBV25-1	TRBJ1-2	CASSDTGNYGYTF	TGTGCCAGCAGTGATACAGGAAACTATGGCTACACCTTC
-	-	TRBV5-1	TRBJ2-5	CASSLAGQTQETQYF	TGCGCCAGCAGCTTGGCTGGACAGACCCAAGAGACCCAGTACTTC
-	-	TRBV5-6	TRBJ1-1	CASSLGQRGTEAFF	TGTGCCAGCAGCTTGGGACAAAGAGGGACTGAAGCTTTCTTT
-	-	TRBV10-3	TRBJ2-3	CAITEGGDTDTQYF	TGTGCCATCACGGAGGGTGGCGACACAGATACGCAGTATTTT
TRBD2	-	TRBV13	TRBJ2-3	CASSLGLERELSDTQYF	TGTGCCAGCAGCTTAGGCCTGGAGCGGGAGCTCTCAGATACGCAGTATTTT
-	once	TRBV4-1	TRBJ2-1	CASSQEEGGYYNEQFF	TGCGCCAGCAGCCAAGAAGAGGGAGGCTACTACAATGAGCAGTTCTTC
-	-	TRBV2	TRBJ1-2	CASSEAGAGSYGYTF	TGTGCCAGCAGTGAAGCGGGCGCGGGGAGCTATGGCTACACCTTC
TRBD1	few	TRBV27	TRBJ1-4	CASRDTGEEKLFF	TGTGCCAGCAGGGATACAGGGGAAGAAAAACTGTTTTTT
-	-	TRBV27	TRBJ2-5	CASSPPGSAQETQYF	TGTGCCAGCAGCCCCCCCGGGTCAGCACAAGAGACCCAGTACTTC
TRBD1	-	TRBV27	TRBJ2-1	CASSPPPGQGVNEQFF	TGTGCCAGCAGTCCCCCCCCGGGACAGGGGGTAAATGAGCAGTTCTTC
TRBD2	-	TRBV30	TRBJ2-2	CAWSVLAGGTGELFF	TGTGCCTGGAGTGTACTAGCGGGAGGCACCGGGGAGCTGTTTTTT
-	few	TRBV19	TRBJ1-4	CASSISEKLFF	TGTGCCAGTAGTATAAGTGAAAAACTGTTTTTT
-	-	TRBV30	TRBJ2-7	CAWQPGFGSYEQYF	TGTGCCTGGCAACCGGGATTCGGATCCTACGAGCAGTACTTC
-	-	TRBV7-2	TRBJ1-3	CASSLATTSSGNTIYF	TGTGCCAGCAGCTTAGCGACAACGAGCTCTGGAAACACCATATATTTT
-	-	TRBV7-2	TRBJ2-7	CASSLLGVTYEQYF	TGTGCCAGCAGCCTTCTTGGGGTAACCTACGAGCAGTACTTC
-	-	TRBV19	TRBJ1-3	CASSIPKTVASGNTIYF	TGTGCCAGTAGTATCCCTAAGACAGTTGCCTCTGGAAACACCATATATTTT
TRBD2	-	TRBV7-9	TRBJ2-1	CASSFFLAEYNEQFF	TGTGCCAGCAGCTTCTTTCTAGCGGAATACAATGAGCAGTTCTTC
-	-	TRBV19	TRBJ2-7	CASSIGYEQYF	TGTGCCAGTAGTATAGGCTACGAGCAGTACTTC
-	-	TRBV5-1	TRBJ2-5	CASSSGRSQETQYF	TGCGCCAGCAGCTCAGGACGGTCCCAAGAGACCCAGTACTTC
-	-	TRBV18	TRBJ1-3	CASSPQRGGLGNTIYF	TGTGCCAGCTCACCACAGCGGGGCGGCTTAGGAAACACCATATATTTT
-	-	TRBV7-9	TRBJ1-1	CASSLPGTEAFF	TGTGCCAGCAGCTTGCCGGGGACTGAAGCTTTCTTT
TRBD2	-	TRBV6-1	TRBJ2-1	CASRPWAGARNEQFF	TGTGCCAGCCGCCCCTGGGCGGGAGCTCGCAATGAGCAGTTCTTC
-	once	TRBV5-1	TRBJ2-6	CASSLDRVEVNVLTF	TGCGCCAGCAGCTTGGATCGGGTGGAGGTGAACGTCCTGACTTTC
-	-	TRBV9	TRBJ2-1	CASSFTKMAYNEQFF	TGTGCCAGCAGCTTTACTAAGATGGCCTACAATGAGCAGTTCTTC
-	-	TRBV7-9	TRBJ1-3	CASSPPMWDSGNTIYF	TGTGCCAGCAGCCCCCCCATGTGGGACTCTGGAAACACCATATATTTT
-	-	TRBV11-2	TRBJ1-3	CASSHGASSGNTIYF	TGTGCCAGCAGCCACGGGGCCAGCTCTGGAAACACCATATATTTT
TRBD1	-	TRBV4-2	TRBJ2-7	CASSQEYDRAYEQYF	TGTGCCAGCAGCCAAGAATACGACAGGGCCTACGAGCAGTACTTC
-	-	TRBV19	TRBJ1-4	CASRPQGPTNEKLFF	TGTGCCAGTAGACCCCAGGGCCCAACTAATGAAAAACTGTTTTTT
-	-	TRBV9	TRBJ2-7	CASSVGKGSYEQYF	TGTGCCAGCAGCGTAGGCAAGGGCTCCTACGAGCAGTACTTC
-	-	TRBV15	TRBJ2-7	CATSKIWRGEQYF	TGTGCCACCAGCAAAATATGGAGGGGCGAGCAGTACTTC
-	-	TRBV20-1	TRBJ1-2	CSAGQFYGYTF	TGCAGTGCCGGACAGTTCTATGGCTACACCTTC
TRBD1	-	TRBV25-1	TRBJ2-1	CASSESRTGGNEQFF	TGTGCCAGCAGTGAATCCAGGACAGGGGGAAATGAGCAGTTCTTC
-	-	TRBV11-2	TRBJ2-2	CASSLGTGELFF	TGTGCCAGCAGCTTAGGTACCGGGGAGCTGTTTTTT
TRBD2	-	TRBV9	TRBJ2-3	CASSVSPAGVRDTQYF	TGTGCCAGCAGCGTCTCACCAGCGGGGGTTCGGGATACGCAGTATTTT
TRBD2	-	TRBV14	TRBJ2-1	CASSQDRGLAGYNEQFF	TGTGCCAGCAGCCAAGATCGGGGACTAGCGGGCTACAATGAGCAGTTCTTC
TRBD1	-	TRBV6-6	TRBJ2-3	CASSLGQGITDTQYF	TGTGCCAGCAGTCTGGGACAGGGAATCACAGATACGCAGTATTTT
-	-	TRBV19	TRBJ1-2	CASSISGADGYTF	TGTGCCAGTAGTATCTCGGGGGCCGATGGCTACACCTTC
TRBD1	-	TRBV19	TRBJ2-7	CASSITHRGHSYEQYF	TGTGCCAGTAGTATCACTCACAGGGGACACTCCTACGAGCAGTACTTC
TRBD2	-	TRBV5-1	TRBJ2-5	CASARLSGVGGNQYF	TGCGCCAGCGCAAGACTTAGCGGGGTCGGGGGAAACCAGTACTTC
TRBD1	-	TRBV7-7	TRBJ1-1	CASSLAEGAEAFF	TGTGCTAGCAGCTTAGCTGAGGGGGCCGAAGCTTTCTTT
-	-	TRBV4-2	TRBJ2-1	CASSQVLLAGNEQFF	TGTGCCAGCAGCCAAGTATTGCTAGCCGGTAATGAGCAGTTCTTC
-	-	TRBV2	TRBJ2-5	CASRLDPQGETQYF	TGTGCCAGCAGGTTGGACCCTCAGGGGGAGACCCAGTACTTC
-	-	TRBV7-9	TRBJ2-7	CASSSSIGVPGYEQYF	TGTGCCAGCAGCTCATCGATCGGGGTTCCAGGCTACGAGCAGTACTTC
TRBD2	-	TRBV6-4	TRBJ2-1	CASSESPQKAGGNEQFF	TGTGCCAGCAGTGAGTCTCCCCAGAAAGCGGGAGGCAATGAGCAGTTCTTC
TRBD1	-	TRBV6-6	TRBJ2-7	CASSVPGQGAYEQYF	TGTGCCAGCAGTGTACCGGGACAGGGGGCTTACGAGCAGTACTTC
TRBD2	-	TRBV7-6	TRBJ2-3	CASSLANLAGGPDTQYF	TGTGCCAGCAGCTTAGCGAACTTAGCGGGAGGGCCAGATACGCAGTATTTT
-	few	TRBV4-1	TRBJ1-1	CASSRKVRDTEAFF	TGCGCCAGCAGCCGCAAAGTCCGGGACACTGAAGCTTTCTTT
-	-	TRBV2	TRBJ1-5	CASGNQGDSNQPQHF	TGTGCCAGCGGGAACCAGGGTGACAGCAATCAGCCCCAGCATTTT
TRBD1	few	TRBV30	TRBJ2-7	CAWETGTGVYEQYF	TGTGCCTGGGAAACCGGGACAGGGGTCTACGAGCAGTACTTC
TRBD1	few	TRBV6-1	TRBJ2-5	CASRQGQETQYF	TGTGCCTCCCGACAGGGGCAAGAGACCCAGTACTTC
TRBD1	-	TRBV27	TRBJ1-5	CASSSADRGYIQPQHF	TGTGCCAGCAGTTCCGCTGACAGGGGTTACATTCAGCCCCAGCATTTT
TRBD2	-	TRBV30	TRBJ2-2	CAWSPPGLAGKTGELFF	TGTGCCTGGAGCCCTCCGGGACTAGCGGGAAAAACCGGGGAGCTGTTTTTT
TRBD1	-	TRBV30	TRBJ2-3	CAWTRQGLDADTQYF	TGTGCCTGGACCAGACAGGGTTTGGACGCAGATACGCAGTATTTT